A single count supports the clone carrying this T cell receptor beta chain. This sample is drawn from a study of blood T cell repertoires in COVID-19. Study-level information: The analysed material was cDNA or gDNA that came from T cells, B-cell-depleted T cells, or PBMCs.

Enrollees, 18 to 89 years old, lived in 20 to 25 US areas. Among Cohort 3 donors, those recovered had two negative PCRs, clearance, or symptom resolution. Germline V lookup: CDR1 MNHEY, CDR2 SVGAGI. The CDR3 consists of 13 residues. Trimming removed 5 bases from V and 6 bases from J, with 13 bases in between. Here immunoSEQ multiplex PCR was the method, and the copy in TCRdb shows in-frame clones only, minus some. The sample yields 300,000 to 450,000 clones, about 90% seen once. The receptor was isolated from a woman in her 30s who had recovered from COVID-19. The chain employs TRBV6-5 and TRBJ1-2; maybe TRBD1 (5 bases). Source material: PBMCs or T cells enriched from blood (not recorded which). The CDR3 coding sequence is TGTGCCAGCAGTCACCGGGGGGTGGATGGCTACACCTTC. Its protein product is CASSHRGVDGYTF.